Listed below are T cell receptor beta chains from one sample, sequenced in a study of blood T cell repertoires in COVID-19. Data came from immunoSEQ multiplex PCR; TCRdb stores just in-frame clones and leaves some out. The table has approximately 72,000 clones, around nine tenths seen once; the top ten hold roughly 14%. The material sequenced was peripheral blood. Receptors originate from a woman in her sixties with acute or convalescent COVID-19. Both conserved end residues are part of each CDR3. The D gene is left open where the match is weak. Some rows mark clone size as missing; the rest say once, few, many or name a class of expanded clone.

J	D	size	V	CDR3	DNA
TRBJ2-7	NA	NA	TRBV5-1	CASSLGTVLSEQYF	TGCGCCAGCAGCTTGGGGACAGTCCTTTCCGAGCAGTACTTC
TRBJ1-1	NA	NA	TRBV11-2	CASSLDGQMNTEAFF	TGTGCCAGCAGCTTAGACGGACAGATGAACACTGAAGCTTTCTTT
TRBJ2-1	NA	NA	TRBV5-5	CASSLTATLYNEQFF	TGTGCCAGCAGCTTGACAGCCACCCTCTACAATGAGCAGTTCTTC
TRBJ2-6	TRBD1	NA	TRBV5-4	CASSWGQGRSGANVLTF	TGTGCCAGCAGCTGGGGACAGGGGCGCTCTGGGGCCAACGTCCTGACTTTC
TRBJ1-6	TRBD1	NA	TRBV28	CASREQGENSPLHF	TGTGCCAGCAGAGAACAGGGGGAGAATTCACCCCTCCACTTT
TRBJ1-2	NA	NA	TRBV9	CASSVTTNYGYTF	TGTGCCAGCAGCGTAACAACAAACTATGGCTACACCTTC
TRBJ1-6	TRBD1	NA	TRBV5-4	CASSLEDRVGSPLHF	TGTGCCAGCAGCTTGGAGGACAGGGTAGGGTCACCCCTCCACTTT
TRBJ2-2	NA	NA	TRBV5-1	CASSRTATNTGELFF	TGCGCCAGCAGCCGGACAGCAACGAACACCGGGGAGCTGTTTTTT
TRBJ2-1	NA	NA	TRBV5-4	CASTNGLPPDEQFF	TGTGCCAGCACCAATGGACTGCCTCCGGATGAGCAGTTCTTC
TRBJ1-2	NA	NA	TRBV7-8	CASSSLGGGATGYTF	TGTGCCAGCAGCTCCCTTGGGGGGGGAGCCACTGGCTACACCTTC
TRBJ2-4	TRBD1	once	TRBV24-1	CATSDWDRDRGWCGKNIQYF	TGTGCCACCAGTGACTGGGACCGGGACAGGGGGTGGTGTGGCAAAAACATTCAGTACTTC
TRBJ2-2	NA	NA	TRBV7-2	CASSPNNIPLDTGELFF	TGTGCCAGCAGCCCGAATAACATACCGCTTGACACCGGGGAGCTGTTTTTT
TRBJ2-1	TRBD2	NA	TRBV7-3	CASSLLTSGYNEQFF	TGTGCCAGCAGCTTACTCACTAGCGGGTACAATGAGCAGTTCTTC
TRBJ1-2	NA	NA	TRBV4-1	CASSQERAGMNYGYTF	TGCGCCAGCAGCCAAGAGCGGGCCGGTATGAACTATGGCTACACCTTC
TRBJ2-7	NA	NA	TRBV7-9	CASSSWEVDEQYF	TGTGCCAGCAGCTCGTGGGAGGTCGACGAGCAGTACTTC
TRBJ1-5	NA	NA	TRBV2	CASGGGGSQPQHF	TGTGCCAGCGGGGGCGGGGGCTCCCAACCCCAGCATTTT
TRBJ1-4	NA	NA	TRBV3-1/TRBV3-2	CASSQDRQANEKLFF	TGTGCCAGCAGCCAAGATCGACAGGCGAATGAAAAACTGTTTTTT
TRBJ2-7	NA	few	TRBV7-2	CASSSGHYTEQYF	TGTGCCAGCAGTTCAGGGCATTATACCGAGCAGTACTTC
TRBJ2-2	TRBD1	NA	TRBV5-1	CASRKQGSSTGELFF	TGCGCCAGCAGAAAACAGGGGTCGAGCACCGGGGAGCTGTTTTTT
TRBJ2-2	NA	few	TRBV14	CASSPRGGTGELFF	TGTGCCAGCAGCCCGAGAGGGGGAACCGGGGAGCTGTTTTTT
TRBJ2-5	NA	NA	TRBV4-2	CASSQDVFLETQYF	TGTGCCAGCAGCCAAGACGTGTTTTTGGAGACCCAGTACTTC
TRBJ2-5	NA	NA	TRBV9	CASSVATNPQGTQYF	TGTGCCAGCAGCGTAGCTACGAACCCACAGGGGACCCAGTACTTC
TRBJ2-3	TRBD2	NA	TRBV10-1	CASSQSGGAKDTQYF	TGCGCCAGCAGCCAGAGCGGGGGGGCGAAAGATACGCAGTATTTT
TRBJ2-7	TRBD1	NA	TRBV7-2	CASSSRLQGPPYEQYF	TGTGCCAGCAGCTCGAGGCTACAGGGGCCCCCCTACGAGCAGTACTTC
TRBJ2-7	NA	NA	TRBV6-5	CASKGSGYEQYF	TGTGCCAGCAAAGGGTCGGGATACGAGCAGTACTTC
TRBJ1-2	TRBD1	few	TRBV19	CASSQTGAGGYTF	TGTGCCAGTAGCCAGACAGGGGCAGGTGGCTACACCTTC
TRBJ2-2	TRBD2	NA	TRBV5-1	CASSLNNLAGVRTGELFF	TGCGCCAGCAGCTTAAATAACCTAGCGGGGGTCCGGACCGGGGAGCTGTTTTTT